Shown below are 20 T cell receptor beta chains from a single sample sequenced in a study of blood T cell repertoires in COVID-19. This table comes from immunoSEQ multiplex PCR, and its TCRdb copy is limited to in-frame clones, with some not included. The table shows approximately 85,000 clones, with 85% occurring only once. Source material: peripheral blood. The receptors were gathered from a woman in her 70s with active or convalescent COVID-19.

This clone is a singleton in its sample. The V call is TRBV6-5, the J call TRBJ1-1, with 7 bases matching TRBD1. The germline V gene has CDR1 MNHEY and CDR2 SVGAGI. The V and J ends lost 6 bases and 5 bases, in that order; junction bases with no gene match: 6. There are 13 residues in the CDR3. The CDR3 protein is CASRPTGRTEAFF. In nucleotides, the CDR3 is TGTGCCAGCAGACCGACAGGGAGAACTGAAGCTTTCTTT.

V is TRBV2 and J is TRBJ2-7; 9 bases map to TRBD1. In germline, CDR1 is SNHLY, CDR2 FYNNEI. The CDR3 has 13 residues. Germline trimming cut 6 bases from V and 6 bases from J; bases unmatched to any gene: 6. This CDR3 is CASSRGQGREQYF. As DNA, the CDR3 is TGTGCCAGCAGCCGGGGACAGGGCCGCGAGCAGTACTTC.

The chain has TRBV25-1 and TRBJ1-3, with a tentative D call TRBD1 (5 bases). The CDR3 contains 15 residues. V was clipped by 4 bases and J by 3 bases, with 13 bases between them. CDR1 is MGHDK, CDR2 SYGVNS, per germline. The CDR3 loop reads CASSAVGTNGNTIYF. Here the CDR3 DNA reads TGTGCCAGCAGTGCGGTCGGGACTAATGGAAACACCATATATTTT.

In this sample, this clone turned up a few times. This chain links TRBV6-2 or TRBV6-3 with TRBJ2-2; TRBD2 agrees at 10 bases. CDR3 length equals 19 residues. CDR1 and CDR2 from the germline V gene are MNHEY and SVGEGT. V gave up 3 bases and J gave up 2 bases; unmatched junction bases: 12. The DNA of the CDR3 is TGTGCCAGCAGTTATCTTTTAACTAGCGGGGACCTAAACACCGGGGAGCTGTTTTTT. Its translation: CASSYLLTSGDLNTGELFF.

This clone was detected only a few times. The rearrangement links TRBV18 to TRBJ1-1; TRBD1 matches at 12 bases. CDR3 length equals 17 residues. The germline V gene has CDR1 KGHSH and CDR2 LQKENI. Trimming cost V 6 bases and J 2 bases; bases outside gene matches: 10. CDR3: CASSQGQGARGNTEAFF. CDR3 nucleotides: TGTGCCAGCTCCCAGGGACAGGGGGCTAGGGGTAACACTGAAGCTTTCTTT.

This chain uses TRBV18 with TRBJ2-2, with TRBD1 matching 8 bases. Germline CDR1 is KGHSH and CDR2 is LQKENI. CDR3 size: 15 residues. The V and J ends lost 5 bases and 4 bases, in that order; junction bases with no gene match: 6. CDR3 nucleotides: TGTGCCAGCTCAACCGGGACAGGTGTCACCGGGGAGCTGTTTTTT. Translation gives CASSTGTGVTGELFF.

The chain joins TRBV11-3 to TRBJ2-3; 7 bases match TRBD2. Trimming cost V 1 base and J 2 bases; bases outside gene matches: 3. Germline V gene data show CDR1 as SGHNT and CDR2 as YENEEA. The CDR3 spans 15 residues. The CDR3 region is CASSLGRGDTDTQYF. CDR3 nucleotides: TGTGCCAGCAGCTTAGGACGGGGGGACACAGATACGCAGTATTTT. Full variable domain (rest looked up from reference TRBV11-3 and TRBJ2-3): EAGVVQSPRYKIIEKKQPVAFWCNPISGHNTLYWYLQNLGQGPELLIRYENEEAVDDSQLPKDRFSAERLKGVDSTLKIQPAELGDSAVYLCASSLGRGDTDTQYFGPGTRLTVL.

The chain uses TRBV28 and TRBJ1-2, with a weak D call TRBD1 (5 bases). This CDR3 comprises 14 residues. The V and J ends lost 4 bases and 1 base respectively, with 10 bases between them. From germline, CDR1 is MDHEN and CDR2 SYDVKM. CDR3 loop: CASSSGLLNYGYTF. DNA of the CDR3: TGTGCCAGCAGTTCGGGACTCCTTAACTATGGCTACACCTTC.

The chain has TRBV4-3 and TRBJ1-4; D not certain. The CDR3 sequence is 14 residues long. V was cut by 3 bases and J by 5 bases, with 10 bases left in between. The germline gives CDR1 LGHNA, CDR2 YSLEER. The CDR3 coding sequence is TGCGCCAGCAGCCAGGGCAACAGAAATGAAAAACTGTTTTTT. Translating it yields CASSQGNRNEKLFF.

The chain combines TRBV11-2 with TRBJ2-5, with D possibly matching TRBD1 (6 bases). There are 17 residues in the CDR3. Germline V gene sequence: CDR1 SGHAT, CDR2 FQNNGV. The V end was cut by 2 bases, the J end by 4 bases, with 20 bases between. The CDR3 spells CASSLRMRAGEGETQYF. CDR3 DNA: TGTGCCAGCAGCTTAAGAATGAGGGCAGGGGAAGGAGAGACCCAGTACTTC.

This clone turned up a few times. V gene TRBV3-1 (or the pseudogene TRBV3-2) combines with J gene TRBJ2-7; 9 nucleotides agree with TRBD1. This CDR3 contains 15 residues. V shed 4 bases and J 5 bases; nucleotides not matched to a gene: 9. CDR1 is LGHDT, CDR2 YNNKEL, per germline (reference sequence). The CDR3 region is CASSPSRTGVHEQYF. The CDR3 DNA sequence: TGTGCCAGCAGCCCCTCCCGGACAGGGGTCCACGAGCAGTACTTC.

V gene TRBV7-9 combines with J gene TRBJ2-7; TRBD1 agrees at 12 bases. This CDR3 contains 15 residues. The V gene end was trimmed by 5 bases and the J gene end by 5 bases; junction bases not matched to a gene: 7. Per germline, CDR1 SEHNR and CDR2 FQNEAQ (reference sequence). DNA for the CDR3: TGTGCCAGCAGCAAACGGGACAGGGGGCTCCACGAGCAGTACTTC. Amino acids: CASSKRDRGLHEQYF.

This clone was seen a single time. The chain uses TRBV14 and TRBJ1-1; D remains ambiguous. Trimming removed 2 bases at V and 4 bases at J, with 5 bases between. The CDR3 contains 12 residues. CDR1 and CDR2 (germline): SGHDN, FVKESK. CDR3 protein: CASSQPFTEAFF. The DNA for the CDR3 is TGTGCCAGCAGCCAACCGTTCACTGAAGCTTTCTTT.

CDR3 in amino acids: CASSTVGRGGDEQFF. The CDR3 nucleotides read TGCGCCAGCAGCACGGTCGGCAGGGGAGGGGATGAGCAGTTCTTC. The chain carries TRBV5-1 and TRBJ2-1, with TRBD2 as a possible D gene (7 bases). Looked up from germline, CDR1 is SGHRS and CDR2 is YFSETQ. The CDR3 is made up of 15 amino acids. V was shortened by 4 bases and J by 8 bases, with 19 bases between the two germline ends.

The chain combines TRBV12-5 with TRBJ1-1, with a weak D call TRBD1 (5 bases). The germline CDR1 and CDR2 sequences are LGHNT and FRNRAP. The V end was cut by 6 bases, the J end by 5 bases, with 10 bases between. The CDR3 consists of 12 residues. Here the CDR3 DNA reads TGTGCTAGTGGCCACGGGACTACTGAAGCTTTCTTT. Translating gives CASGHGTTEAFF.

The sample holds one count of this clone. CDR3 in DNA: TGTGCCAGCAGCTTACGGACAGGGGCAGGTGATACGCAGTATTTT. Protein: CASSLRTGAGDTQYF. The chain uses TRBV5-4 and TRBJ2-3, with 9 bases fitting TRBD1. Germline V CDR1 and CDR2: SGHNT, YYREEE (reference sequence). Trimming at V came to 2 bases and at J to 6 bases, leaving 7 bases not matched to a gene. The CDR3 length is 15 residues. The whole variable domain, remainder taken from reference TRBV5-4 and TRBJ2-3, is ETGVTQSPTHLIKTRGQQVTLRCSSQSGHNTVSWYQQALGQGPQFIFQYYREEENGRGNFPPRFSGLQFPNYSSELNVNALELDDSALYLCASSLRTGAGDTQYFGPGTRLTVL.

This chain links TRBV24-1 with TRBJ2-2; 8 nucleotides agree with TRBD1. Trimming removed 9 bases from V and 4 bases from J; junction bases left unmatched: 12. Looked up from germline, CDR1 is KGHDR and CDR2 is SFDVKD. This CDR3 has 16 amino acids. The CDR3 region is CATESAGTGSTGELFF. In nucleotides, the CDR3 is TGTGCCACCGAAAGCGCCGGGACAGGAAGCACCGGGGAGCTGTTTTTT.

DNA for the CDR3: TGCGCCAGCAGCCAGGGCGTACGGCAGGGAAGATCTGGGGCCAACGTCCTGACTTTC. It specifies CASSQGVRQGRSGANVLTF. The chain couples TRBV4-1 to TRBJ2-6; tentative D call: TRBD1 (5 bases). V was clipped by 3 bases and J by 1 base, with 19 bases between them. Germline V gene data show CDR1 as MGHRA and CDR2 as YSYEKL. The CDR3 covers 19 residues.

The rearrangement joins TRBV28 to TRBJ1-4, with 8 bases identical to TRBD1. With V trimmed by 4 bases and J by 6 bases, 13 bases remained unmatched. This CDR3 is built from 17 residues. Germline V CDR1 and CDR2: MDHEN, SYDVKM. The CDR3 reads CASSSGGNRGIDEKLFF. In nucleotides, the CDR3 is TGTGCCAGCAGTTCGGGGGGCAACAGGGGGATTGATGAAAAACTGTTTTTT. Full variable domain (remainder filled in from reference TRBV28 and TRBJ1-4): DVKVTQSSRYLVKRTGEKVFLECVQDMDHENMFWYRQDPGLGLRLIYFSYDVKMKEKGDIPEGYSVSREKKERFSLILESASTNQTSMYLCASSSGGNRGIDEKLFFGSGTQLSVL.

The chain combines TRBV2 with TRBJ2-5; 7 positions agree with TRBD2. Germline CDR1 reads SNHLY; CDR2 reads FYNNEI. The ends lost 8 bases at V and 5 bases at J; junction bases unmatched: 5. The CDR3 is made up of 12 amino acids. The CDR3 sequence: CASLGRGETQYF. CDR3 DNA: TGTGCCAGCTTAGGGCGGGGGGAGACCCAGTACTTC.